This TCR beta chain was observed in a study of vaccination effects on CD4 cells after COVID-19. Turning to this clone: Its cognate antigen is unknown.

From germline, CDR1 is SGHRS and CDR2 YFSETQ. With 2 bases removed from V and 9 bases from J, the gap between germline ends came to 12 bases. This CDR3 has 13 residues. Clones were sequenced by immunoSEQ multiplex PCR, and TCRdb holds only the in-frame ones, with some missing. Of tens of thousands of clones in the sample, approximately 78% were seen once. Antigen-specific CD4+ T cell clonotypes were called by their expansion after viral peptide-pool culture in ViraFEST. The culture ran for about eleven days before CD4+ T cells were isolated. Each participant received a vaccine that was either BNT162b2 or mRNA-1273, given as two doses.

This receptor was taken from a human donor who received a COVID-19 vaccine. The specimen comprised CD4+ T cells from PBMCs cultured with HCoV-OC43 spike peptides, sampled after COVID-19 vaccination. As for subset: HCoV-OC43 spike overlapping peptide pool stimulation. This chain uses TRBV5-1 with TRBJ2-1; possible D gene TRBD1, 5 bases. The CDR3 DNA sequence: TGCGCCAGCAGCTTAGACGCAGGGTCTGAGCAGTTCTTC. Amino acids: CASSLDAGSEQFF.